One sample yielded the 8 T cell receptor beta chains listed below, sequenced in a study of blood T cell repertoires in COVID-19. The repertoire was sequenced with immunoSEQ multiplex PCR; TCRdb's copy has only in-frame clones and lacks some. The sample carries about 360,000 clones, over 75% recorded once. The sample consisted of PBMCs or T cells enriched from blood (not recorded which). The receptors here all came from a man between 25 and 39 years old who had recovered from COVID-19.

Only one count was recorded for this clone. The chain combines TRBV5-1 with TRBJ2-2; TRBD1 might be the D (6 bases). The CDR3 is made up of 16 amino acids. The germline gives CDR1 SGHRS, CDR2 YFSETQ. V lost 2 bases, J lost 1 base, and 12 bases lay in between. CDR3 residues: CASSFDRSLNTGELFF. CDR3 nucleotide sequence: TGCGCCAGCAGCTTCGACAGGTCCCTGAACACCGGGGAGCTGTTTTTT.

The V call is TRBV7-8, the J call TRBJ2-1, with 10 positions matching TRBD2. The trim removed 5 bases at V and 2 bases at J, leaving 9 bases unmatched. CDR3 length equals 17 residues. Germline CDR1 SGHVS, CDR2 FQNEAQ. The CDR3 DNA reads TGTGCCAGCAGCCTCTATAGCGGGGGGTCGACCTACAATGAGCAGTTCTTC. Translating gives CASSLYSGGSTYNEQFF.

The rearrangement uses TRBV5-1 and TRBJ1-4; 7 nucleotides agree with TRBD1. The CDR3 runs to 14 residues. Germline V lookup: CDR1 SGHRS, CDR2 YFSETQ. Trimming at V came to 4 bases and at J to 4 bases, leaving 4 bases not matched to a gene. CDR3 coding DNA: TGCGCCAGCAGCACACAGGGGCTTAATGAAAAACTGTTTTTT. As protein: CASSTQGLNEKLFF. Based on the CDR3 plus reference TRBV5-1 and TRBJ1-4, the full variable domain is KAGVTQTPRYLIKTRGQQVTLSCSPISGHRSVSWYQQTPGQGLQFLFEYFSETQRNKGNFPGRFSGRQFSNSRSEMNVSTLELGDSALYLCASSTQGLNEKLFFGSGTQLSVL.

This clone was recorded a few times. The chain joins TRBV19 to TRBJ1-2, with D possibly matching TRBD1 (6 bases). The germline V gene has CDR1 LNHDA and CDR2 SQIVND (reference sequence). This CDR3 region has 14 residues. With 3 bases removed from V and 2 bases from J, the gap between germline ends came to 10 bases. The CDR3 DNA reads TGTGCCAGTAGTATCCAGGGGCGGAACTATGGCTACACCTTC. Amino acids: CASSIQGRNYGYTF.

The chain combines TRBV6-2 or TRBV6-3 with TRBJ1-2, with 11 bases matching TRBD1. The V gene's germline CDR1 is MNHEY and CDR2 SVGEGT. The CDR3 is made up of 16 amino acids. V lost 5 bases, J lost 7 bases, and 12 bases stayed unmatched. As DNA, the CDR3 is TGTGCCAGCAGTGCCCTGCACGGGACAGGGGGTTTTGGCTACACCTTC. Amino acid sequence: CASSALHGTGGFGYTF.

The chain employs TRBV6-1 and TRBJ1-1; perhaps TRBD1 as D (6 bases). CDR1 is MNHNS, CDR2 SASEGT, per germline. The CDR3 extends over 15 amino acids. Trimming cost V 6 bases and J 4 bases, with 18 bases left between them. CDR3 in DNA: TGTGCCAGCAGACAGGGCACCCTTATGAGCACTGAAGCTTTCTTT. Translating it yields CASRQGTLMSTEAFF.

The chain's CDR3 is CASSATGELGYTF. The CDR3, as DNA: TGTGCCAGCAGCGCGACAGGGGAGCTTGGCTACACCTTC. V and J are TRBV9 and TRBJ1-2, with TRBD1 matching 8 bases. Losses at the gene ends were 3 bases for V and 7 bases for J; bases not matched to a gene: 5. CDR1 is SGDLS, CDR2 YYNGEE, per germline. The CDR3 sequence is 13 residues long.

The rearrangement uses TRBV20-1 and TRBJ1-2; TRBD1 matches at 9 bases. Germline V gene data show CDR1 as DFQATT and CDR2 as SNEGSKA (reference sequence). The CDR3 sequence is 14 residues long. Trimming cost V 3 bases and J 4 bases; bases outside gene matches: 6. The CDR3 DNA reads as TGCAGTGCTAGTCCCGGGACAGGGATCTATGGCTACACCTTC. Translation gives CSASPGTGIYGYTF.